This TCR beta chain was found in a study of PD-1 blockade in mismatch repair-deficient tumors. Looking at the study overall: Enrolled about 2013-2016, patients had progressing, pretreated mismatch repair-deficient cancers of about twelve types.

TCRs were sequenced from a few patients responding to pembrolizumab. Clones were sequenced by immunoSEQ multiplex PCR, and TCRdb holds only the in-frame ones, with some missing. This table has over 20,000 clones, about 83% appearing once. This clone has only a few counts. The same CDR3 also results from other DNA sequences found in this sample. The CDR3 sequence is 13 residues long. Germline values: CDR1 MNHEY, CDR2 SVGAGI. V lost 2 bases and J lost 3, with 7 bases in between. This clonotype was obtained from an adult with mismatch repair-deficient cancer. The chain uses TRBV6-5 and TRBJ1-1, with D perhaps matching TRBD1 (5 bases). The specimen was peripheral blood, collected 12 weeks after starting pembrolizumab. The CDR3 loop reads CASSYRGDTEAFF. CDR3 nucleotide sequence: TGTGCCAGCAGTTACCGGGGCGACACTGAAGCTTTCTTT.